The 27 T cell receptor beta chains in this list originate from one sample, sequenced in a study of blood T cell repertoires in COVID-19. Here immunoSEQ multiplex PCR was the method, and the copy in TCRdb shows in-frame clones only, minus some. Among 210,000 or so clones listed, 70% to 90% were seen once. Specimen: peripheral blood. The receptors were sampled from a man aged 50 to 59 with COVID-19, enrolled during active disease.

This clone has only a few counts. CDR3 nucleotide sequence: TGTGCCAGCAGCTCGACAGTCCTCTATGGCTACACCTTC. Its protein is CASSSTVLYGYTF. This chain links TRBV7-9 with TRBJ1-2; tentative D call: TRBD1 (5 bases). V lost 4 bases to trimming and J lost 4 bases, with 10 bases between them. This CDR3 has 13 amino acids. The germline V gene has CDR1 SEHNR and CDR2 FQNEAQ (reference sequence).

This clone is a singleton in its sample. The chain links TRBV6-5 to TRBJ2-7, with TRBD1 matching over 9 bases. CDR3 size: 15 residues. CDR1 is MNHEY and CDR2 is SVGAGI in the germline V gene. V lost 9 bases, J lost 0 bases, and 9 bases stayed unmatched. The chain's CDR3 is CASQPGQGASYEQYF. CDR3 bases: TGTGCCAGTCAGCCGGGACAGGGTGCCTCCTACGAGCAGTACTTC.

V and J are TRBV5-1 and TRBJ2-7; TRBD1 agrees at 7 bases. Per the germline V gene, CDR1 is SGHRS and CDR2 is YFSETQ. There are 15 residues in the CDR3. The ends lost 3 bases at V and 3 bases at J; junction bases unmatched: 9. CDR3 region: CASSWPGTENYEQYF. CDR3 nucleotides: TGCGCCAGCAGCTGGCCCGGGACAGAAAACTACGAGCAGTACTTC.

The rearrangement links TRBV2 to TRBJ1-2, with 10 nucleotides matching TRBD1. J was trimmed by 6 bases and V by 4 bases; bases with no gene match: 11. The CDR3 consists of 16 residues. CDR1 SNHLY and CDR2 FYNNEI come from the germline V gene. The CDR3, as DNA: TGTGCCAGCAGTGGAGACAGGGGGCGATTGATGGATGGCTACACCTTC. Translating gives CASSGDRGRLMDGYTF. Together with reference TRBV2 and TRBJ1-2, the CDR3 gives the full variable domain: EPEVTQTPSHQVTQMGQEVILRCVPISNHLYFYWYRQILGQKVEFLVSFYNNEISEKSEIFDDQFSVERPDGSNFTLKIRSTKLEDSAMYFCASSGDRGRLMDGYTFGSGTRLTVV.

The V gene is TRBV6-9, the J gene TRBJ2-5; the match to TRBD2 covers 7 bases. There are 17 residues in the CDR3. Germline V gene sequence: CDR1 MNHGY, CDR2 SVAAGI. Trimming cost V 2 bases and J 4 bases; bases outside gene matches: 13. This CDR3 reads CASSYKAQRGFRETQYF. CDR3 DNA: TGTGCCAGCAGTTATAAGGCCCAGCGGGGCTTCCGAGAGACCCAGTACTTC.

CDR3 in amino acids: CASSPDRGEQYF. The CDR3 DNA sequence: TGTGCCAGCAGCCCAGACAGGGGTGAGCAGTACTTC. The genes are TRBV11-2 and TRBJ2-7; 8 nucleotides line up with TRBD1. The germline CDR1 and CDR2 sequences are SGHAT and FQNNGV. The V gene end was trimmed by 5 bases and the J gene end by 7 bases; junction bases not matched to a gene: 4. The CDR3 spans 12 residues.

The rearrangement joins TRBV11-3 to TRBJ1-3, with a weak D call TRBD1 (5 bases). Trimming cost V 2 bases and J 2 bases, with 7 bases left between them. This CDR3 region has 14 residues. In germline, CDR1 is SGHNT, CDR2 YENEEA. As DNA, the CDR3 is TGTGCCAGCAGCTTATCAGGGACTGGAAACACCATATATTTT. Its translation is CASSLSGTGNTIYF.

V gene TRBV2 combines with J gene TRBJ1-2, with a tentative D call TRBD1 (6 bases). Trimming removed 2 bases at V and 3 bases at J, with 16 bases between. This CDR3 spans 16 amino acids. The germline gives CDR1 SNHLY, CDR2 FYNNEI. The CDR3 DNA sequence: TGTGCCAGCAGTGAACCTCAGACAGGCGAGGACTATGGCTACACCTTC. Protein: CASSEPQTGEDYGYTF.

The CDR3 reads CASSLTGEETQYF. The CDR3 nucleotides are TGTGCCAGCAGTCTTACAGGGGAAGAGACCCAGTACTTC. The rearrangement joins TRBV2 to TRBJ2-5, with 7 bases aligning to TRBD1. Germline CDR1 SNHLY, CDR2 FYNNEI. The V gene end was trimmed by 5 bases and the J gene end by 3 bases; junction bases not matched to a gene: 3. This CDR3 has 13 residues. The full variable domain, its missing parts supplied by reference TRBV2 and TRBJ2-5, is EPEVTQTPSHQVTQMGQEVILRCVPISNHLYFYWYRQILGQKVEFLVSFYNNEISEKSEIFDDQFSVERPDGSNFTLKIRSTKLEDSAMYFCASSLTGEETQYFGPGTRLLVL.

The chain joins TRBV1 to TRBJ2-3; the table's D call TRBD2 went unverified against the DNA. TRBV1 is labeled a pseudogene. This CDR3 is 18 amino acids long. CDR3: CTSSPLGLAGGGTDTQYF. DNA of the CDR3: TGCACCAGCAGCCCCCTAGGGTTAGCGGGGGGCGGCACAGATACGCAGTATTTT.

This sequence joins TRBV5-4 and TRBJ2-1, with D tentatively TRBD2 (7 bases). Trimming left V 4 bases short and J 10 bases short, with 12 bases between. Per the germline V gene, CDR1 is SGHNT and CDR2 is YYREEE (reference sequence). This CDR3 contains 12 residues. DNA for the CDR3: TGTGCCAGCAGCGCCTGGGGGGGCGAGCAGTTCTTC. Its translation: CASSAWGGEQFF.

J is TRBJ2-7 and V is TRBV9, with D tentatively TRBD2 (5 bases). Germline V gene lookup returns CDR1 SGDLS and CDR2 YYNGEE. The CDR3 length is 14 residues. The V and J ends lost 0 bases and 7 bases respectively, with 14 bases between them. The CDR3 sequence: CASSVDQYSGEQYF. CDR3 sequence (DNA): TGTGCCAGCAGCGTAGACCAGTATTCGGGAGAGCAGTACTTC.

Here the CDR3 DNA reads TGTGCCAGCAGTCAGCGACTAGCGGGGGCGGAGACCCAGTACTTC. Amino acid sequence: CASSQRLAGAETQYF. The chain uses TRBV6-5 and TRBJ2-5; TRBD2 matches at 12 bases. The V segment lost 5 bases and the J segment 5 bases; nucleotides outside the gene matches: 6. The CDR3 length is 15 residues. Germline V lookup: CDR1 MNHEY, CDR2 SVGAGI.

The chain links TRBV4-3 to TRBJ1-1, with D perhaps matching TRBD1 (5 bases). The CDR3 sequence is 16 residues long. The germline gives CDR1 LGHNA, CDR2 YSLEER. Between the trimmed V and J ends, which lost 0 bases and 0 bases, there was a span of 11 bases. The CDR3 coding sequence is TGCGCCAGCAGCCAAGATGTTTCAGGGCTGAACACTGAAGCTTTCTTT. This encodes CASSQDVSGLNTEAFF.

The chain uses TRBV5-4 and TRBJ2-5, with D unclear. Trimming took off 3 bases at V and 1 base at J, with 13 bases between the two ends. The CDR3 runs to 15 residues. Germline values: CDR1 SGHNT, CDR2 YYREEE (reference sequence). As DNA, the CDR3 is TGTGCCAGCAGCTCACGATCAGTAACCCAAGAGACCCAGTACTTC. Translated, it gives CASSSRSVTQETQYF.

On this clone: This CDR3 is also generated by other DNA sequences in the sample. The rearrangement links TRBV18 to TRBJ2-7; tentative D call: TRBD1 (6 bases). V dropped 3 bases and J dropped 2 bases, with 11 bases sitting between them. Germline values: CDR1 KGHSH, CDR2 LQKENI. The CDR3 sequence is 14 residues long. The CDR3 loop reads CASSPRAGAYEQYF. For the CDR3, the DNA is TGTGCCAGCTCACCCAGGGCAGGGGCCTACGAGCAGTACTTC.

The chain is built from TRBV30 and TRBJ1-1; TRBD1 aligns across 7 bases. The length of the CDR3 is 15 residues. CDR1 and CDR2 from the germline V gene are GTSNPN and SVGIG (reference sequence). V shed 1 base and J 0 bases; nucleotides not matched to a gene: 5. In nucleotides, the CDR3 is TGTGCCTGGAGTGCCCCTGGACAGGTGAACACTGAAGCTTTCTTT. Translation: CAWSAPGQVNTEAFF.

The gene calls are TRBV4-3 and TRBJ1-4; TRBD1 matches at 7 bases. Germline V gene data show CDR1 as LGHNA and CDR2 as YSLEER. CDR3 length: 14 amino acids. V was pared by 0 bases and J by 5 bases, with 0 bases of the junction left unmatched. CDR3 coding DNA: TGCGCCAGCAGCCAAGAACAGGGGAATGAAAAACTGTTTTTT. This sequence encodes CASSQEQGNEKLFF.

The CDR3 region has the DNA TGTGCCAGCAGCCATCTCAGGGGGCGTCAAGAGACCCAGTACTTC. It codes for CASSHLRGRQETQYF. V and J are TRBV28 and TRBJ2-5, with 8 nucleotides matching TRBD1. The J segment lost 2 bases and the V segment lost 6 bases, leaving 8 bases of the junction unmatched. Germline V CDR1 and CDR2: MDHEN, SYDVKM. This CDR3 comprises 15 residues.

The genes are TRBV5-1 and TRBJ2-3, with a weak D call TRBD1 (6 bases). The CDR3 is 14 amino acids. The germline V gene encodes CDR1 SGHRS and CDR2 YFSETQ. V gave up 2 bases and J gave up 3 bases, with 10 bases separating them. CDR3 amino acids: CASSLGGTTDTQYF. In DNA form, the CDR3 reads TGCGCCAGCAGCTTAGGTGGGACAACAGATACGCAGTATTTT.

The rearrangement uses TRBV5-1 and TRBJ2-3; 10 bases align to TRBD1. The junction had 1 base not matched to a gene; V was cut back by 2 bases and J by 1 base. CDR3 size: 15 residues. Germline assignment: CDR1 SGHRS and CDR2 YFSETQ. The CDR3 loop is CASSFGQGGTDTQYF. The DNA of the CDR3 is TGCGCCAGCAGCTTTGGACAGGGGGGCACAGATACGCAGTATTTT.

This chain links TRBV7-2 with TRBJ2-3, with 7 nucleotides matching TRBD2. Germline V lookup: CDR1 SGHTA, CDR2 FQGNSA. The CDR3 extends over 17 amino acids. Unmatched junction bases numbered 8, after V lost 0 bases and J lost 2 bases. CDR3 DNA sequence: TGTGCCAGCAGCTTAGCCCCAGCGGGGCGGGTCACAGATACGCAGTATTTT. This codes for CASSLAPAGRVTDTQYF.

The chain links TRBV19 to TRBJ1-2; a possible D gene is TRBD1 (5 bases). The CDR3 loop spans 14 amino acids. Germline V gene sequence: CDR1 LNHDA, CDR2 SQIVND (reference sequence). V was trimmed by 3 bases and J by 3 bases, leaving 11 bases between them. The CDR3 DNA follows: TGTGCCAGTAGTATGGCAAGCAGGGACTATGGCTACACCTTC. Its protein is CASSMASRDYGYTF.

This clone was counted ten times or more. The rearrangement joins TRBV7-2 to TRBJ2-1, with D perhaps TRBD2 (5 bases). The CDR3 totals 15 residues. Germline CDR1 is SGHTA and CDR2 is FQGNSA. V lost 5 bases to trimming and J lost 0 bases, with 11 bases between them. The chain's CDR3 is CASSPFGVSYNEQFF. The CDR3 bases are TGTGCCAGCAGCCCCTTCGGGGTCTCCTACAATGAGCAGTTCTTC. The full variable domain, its missing parts supplied by reference TRBV7-2 and TRBJ2-1, is GAGVSQSPSNKVTEKGKDVELRCDPISGHTALYWYRQSLGQGLEFLIYFQGNSAPDKSGLPSDRFSAERTGGSVSTLTIQRTQQEDSAVYLCASSPFGVSYNEQFFGPGTRLTVL.

This chain links TRBV18 with TRBJ2-1, with D perhaps TRBD2 (6 bases). Trimming removed 4 bases from V and 4 bases from J, with 17 bases in between. Germline-derived CDR1 and CDR2 are KGHSH and LQKENI. The CDR3 loop spans 16 amino acids. CDR3 DNA: TGTGCCAGCTCACTTACTAGCCAGCGTCGTTACAATGAGCAGTTCTTC. Its protein product is CASSLTSQRRYNEQFF.

This clone was seen a few times. This chain links TRBV7-3 with TRBJ2-7; no clear D. Trimming pared 1 base from V and 5 bases from J, leaving 15 bases between. The CDR3 sequence is 15 residues long. Germline V lookup: CDR1 SGHTA, CDR2 FQGTGA. CDR3 coding DNA: TGTGCCAGCAGCTTAAGACCGGTTCACAGTAACGAGCAGTACTTC. Translation: CASSLRPVHSNEQYF.

This clone was picked up one time. V gene TRBV28 combines with J gene TRBJ1-1; D unresolved. The CDR3 length is 14 residues. Germline CDR1 reads MDHEN; CDR2 reads SYDVKM. The V end was cut by 5 bases, the J end by 1 base, with 11 bases between. In DNA form, the CDR3 reads TGTGCCAGCAGTCCTATCGCAGGGAACACTGAAGCTTTCTTT. It codes for CASSPIAGNTEAFF.